The clone carrying this T cell receptor (beta chain) was recorded once. Method: immunoSEQ multiplex PCR; TCRdb's copy keeps in-frame clones and lacks some. The table lists tens of thousands of clones, 92% of them singletons. The data were obtained in a study of T cell changes during pregnancy in multiple sclerosis. This TCR derives from a female donor with multiple sclerosis, enrolled in a pregnancy study. Source: CD4+ T cells from peripheral blood mononuclear cells, taken after pregnancy.

The CDR3 sequence is CASSLLRQGYTDTQYF. The CDR3 region has the DNA TGTGCCAGCAGCTTACTAAGACAGGGATACACAGATACGCAGTATTTT. V and J are TRBV5-6 and TRBJ2-3; 7 bases line up with TRBD1. V dropped 2 bases and J dropped 2; count of bases not matched to a gene: 8. Germline lookup yields CDR1 SGHDT and CDR2 YYEEEE. There are 16 residues in the CDR3.